One and the same sample provided the 22 T cell receptor beta chains below, sequenced in a study of CD4+ T cells in melanoma. The repertoire was sequenced with immunoSEQ multiplex PCR; TCRdb's copy has only in-frame clones and lacks some. Of more than 12,000 clones listed, 62% were seen once; the top ten hold approximately 14%. Sequencing was performed on cells from a culture (not recorded whether cultured in vitro). The receptor source for this set is a human donor with melanoma.

The chain couples TRBV11-2 to TRBJ1-1; TRBD1 is a possible D gene (5 bases). Looked up from germline, CDR1 is SGHAT and CDR2 is FQNNGV. The ends were cut back, 1 base at V and 1 base at J, with 13 bases in the middle. The CDR3 extends over 16 amino acids. This CDR3 is CASSLVMGQPNTEAFF. As DNA, the CDR3 is TGTGCCAGCAGCTTAGTTATGGGGCAGCCGAACACTGAAGCTTTCTTT.

V is TRBV11-2 and J is TRBJ1-2; D perhaps matches TRBD1 (5 bases). Germline CDR1 reads SGHAT; CDR2 reads FQNNGV. The CDR3 is 17 amino acids. Deletions cut 1 base from V and 3 bases from J, with 18 bases between. Here the CDR3 DNA reads TGTGCCAGCAGCTTAGTCTGGGACTACGGGACGGACTATGGCTACACCTTC. It codes for CASSLVWDYGTDYGYTF.

V gene TRBV5-1 combines with J gene TRBJ2-2, with TRBD2 as a possible D gene (5 bases). With 1 base removed from V and 4 bases from J, the gap between germline ends came to 11 bases. Per germline, CDR1 SGHRS and CDR2 YFSETQ. The CDR3 is 15 residues long. CDR3 DNA: TGCGCCAGCAGCTTGATAGAAGCGGTCACCGGGGAGCTGTTTTTT. Protein: CASSLIEAVTGELFF.

This clone was counted a few times. The chain recombines TRBV2 with TRBJ2-2, with 15 bases identical to TRBD2. Trimming at V came to 7 bases and at J to 7 bases, leaving 7 bases not matched to a gene. Germline V CDR1 and CDR2: SNHLY, FYNNEI. The CDR3 is 16 amino acids. The CDR3 coding sequence is TGTGCCAGCATTGGACTAGCGGGGGGGCGCGGCGGGGAGCTGTTTTTT. Translated, it gives CASIGLAGGRGGELFF. Variable domain in full (rest from reference TRBV2 and TRBJ2-2): EPEVTQTPSHQVTQMGQEVILRCVPISNHLYFYWYRQILGQKVEFLVSFYNNEISEKSEIFDDQFSVERPDGSNFTLKIRSTKLEDSAMYFCASIGLAGGRGGELFFGEGSRLTVL.

This clone was observed a few times. The chain couples TRBV6-5 to TRBJ1-6; 7 bases are shared with TRBD1. Germline lookup yields CDR1 MNHEY and CDR2 SVGAGI. Trimming cost V 2 bases and J 8 bases; bases outside gene matches: 0. This CDR3 spans 13 amino acids. The CDR3 nucleotides are TGTGCCAGCAGTTACAGGGGGCATTCACCCCTCCACTTT. Amino acids: CASSYRGHSPLHF.

The gene calls are TRBV4-1 and TRBJ2-1, with 11 bases aligning to TRBD1. V lost 2 bases and J lost 7; bases outside the gene matches: 4. Germline lookup yields CDR1 MGHRA and CDR2 YSYEKL. This CDR3 has 15 residues. CDR3 sequence: CASSQPGQGVNEQFF. In DNA form, the CDR3 reads TGCGCCAGCAGCCAACCGGGACAGGGGGTGAATGAGCAGTTCTTC.

The chain is built from TRBV19 and TRBJ2-3; the D is unclear. V was shortened by 6 bases and J by 0 bases, with 7 bases between the two germline ends. This CDR3 region has 13 residues. CDR1 LNHDA and CDR2 SQIVND come from the germline V gene (reference sequence). The CDR3 DNA reads TGTGCCAGTAGGCGAAAGAGCACAGATACGCAGTATTTT. Amino acid sequence: CASRRKSTDTQYF.

The chain uses TRBV15 and TRBJ1-5; tentative D call: TRBD1 (5 bases). The CDR3 contains 15 residues. The germline CDR1 and CDR2 sequences are LNHNV and YYDKDF (reference sequence). Deletions cut 0 bases from V and 6 bases from J, with 12 bases between. CDR3 in amino acids: CATSRDLQGAQPQHF. In nucleotides, the CDR3 is TGTGCCACCAGCAGAGATTTGCAGGGTGCTCAGCCCCAGCATTTT.

This clone was observed a handful of times. This chain joins TRBV19 and TRBJ1-5; the D gene is possibly TRBD1 (6 bases). Germline V CDR1 and CDR2: LNHDA, SQIVND (reference sequence). CDR3 length: 16 residues. The ends were cut back, 5 bases at V and 2 bases at J, with 16 bases in the middle. The CDR3 nucleotides are TGTGCCAGTAGTCTAAGGACAGCGTTGGGCAATCAGCCCCAGCATTTT. Its translation: CASSLRTALGNQPQHF. The full variable domain, completed using reference TRBV19 and TRBJ1-5, is DGGITQSPKYLFRKEGQNVTLSCEQNLNHDAMYWYRQDPGQGLRLIYYSQIVNDFQKGDIAEGYSVSREKKESFPLTVTSAQKNPTAFYLCASSLRTALGNQPQHFGDGTRLSIL.

Here the CDR3 DNA reads TGTGCCAGCAGCGCTTTCAGGGCTGAGCAGTTCTTC. Amino acid sequence: CASSAFRAEQFF. V gene TRBV6-1 combines with J gene TRBJ2-1; the D gene is possibly TRBD1 (5 bases). CDR3 length: 12 amino acids. V shed 6 bases and J shed 9 bases, with 12 bases lying between them. Looked up from germline, CDR1 is MNHNS and CDR2 is SASEGT.

This sequence joins TRBV11-2 and TRBJ2-3; D gene uncertain. Germline lookup yields CDR1 SGHAT and CDR2 FQNNGV. The CDR3 spans 11 residues. V shed 5 bases and J shed 6 bases, with 6 bases lying between them. CDR3 residues: CASSLRDTQYF. The CDR3 region has the DNA TGTGCCAGCAGCCTGAGGGATACGCAGTATTTT.

In its sample, this clone was seen a few times. This chain uses TRBV4-1 with TRBJ1-5; a weak D match, TRBD1 (6 bases). CDR1 is MGHRA and CDR2 is YSYEKL in the germline V gene. Deletions cut 2 bases from V and 2 bases from J, with 16 bases between. CDR3 size: 17 residues. DNA for the CDR3: TGCGCCAGCAGCCAACAATGGGGGGGCTCAGGCAATCAGCCCCAGCATTTT. It specifies CASSQQWGGSGNQPQHF.

The V call is TRBV6-1, the J call TRBJ2-1; possible D gene TRBD2, 7 bases. V was pared by 6 bases and J by 7 bases, with 19 bases between. Germline V gives CDR1 MNHNS, CDR2 SASEGT. CDR3 length: 15 amino acids. CDR3 residues: CASSLVAGANNEQFF. For the CDR3, the DNA is TGTGCCAGCAGCCTAGTGGCGGGGGCCAATAATGAGCAGTTCTTC.

The chain uses TRBV6-5 and TRBJ1-5; D might be TRBD1 (6 bases). CDR3 size: 15 residues. V was clipped by 6 bases and J by 9 bases, with 21 bases between them. CDR1 and CDR2 (germline): MNHEY, SVGAGI. For the CDR3, the DNA is TGTGCCAGCAGGAGAGACGCGCTAGGGGGTTCGCCCCAGCATTTT. Encoded protein: CASRRDALGGSPQHF.

V and J are TRBV4-1 and TRBJ2-3; tentative D call: TRBD2 (6 bases). The CDR3 is made up of 16 amino acids. CDR1 is MGHRA, CDR2 YSYEKL, per germline. V was pared by 0 bases and J by 1 base, with 11 bases between. The CDR3 is CASSQETSSGTDTQYF. DNA of the CDR3: TGCGCCAGCAGCCAAGAAACTAGCTCGGGCACAGATACGCAGTATTTT.

This chain joins TRBV11-2 and TRBJ1-4, with TRBD1 as a possible D gene (5 bases). Germline lookup yields CDR1 SGHAT and CDR2 FQNNGV. V dropped 5 bases and J dropped 8 bases, with 21 bases sitting between them. The CDR3 loop spans 16 amino acids. The CDR3 loop is CASSPGARGSLEKLFF. The CDR3 DNA follows: TGTGCCAGCAGCCCCGGCGCCCGGGGGTCACTGGAAAAACTGTTTTTT.

This clone was counted a single time. The CDR3 reads CASSQDSRFYSRAFF. The CDR3 DNA reads as TGCGCCAGCAGCCAAGATAGTCGTTTTTACAGCAGAGCTTTCTTT. V gene TRBV4-1 combines with J gene TRBJ1-1; D remains unclear. In germline, CDR1 is MGHRA, CDR2 YSYEKL. Trimming left V 0 bases short and J 10 bases short, with 18 bases between. This CDR3 region has 15 residues.

This clone was recorded a few times. The V call is TRBV21-1, the J call TRBJ2-7. TRBV21-1 has pseudogene status. The CDR3 is 12 residues long. In DNA form, the CDR3 reads TGTGCCAGCAGCAGGGAATCCTACGAGCAGTACTTC. Its translation: CASSRESYEQYF.

Worth noting for this clone: The sample holds other DNA sequences that translate to the same CDR3. The chain couples TRBV4-1 to TRBJ1-4; maybe TRBD1 (6 bases). The CDR3 is 15 amino acids. The germline gives CDR1 MGHRA, CDR2 YSYEKL. V was clipped by 5 bases and J by 2 bases, with 12 bases between them. The CDR3, as DNA: TGCGCCAGCAGCACGCAGGGGAGGACTAATGAAAAACTGTTTTTT. This codes for CASSTQGRTNEKLFF.

The V and J genes are TRBV6-1 and TRBJ1-2; a weak D match, TRBD1 (5 bases). Germline CDR1 and CDR2: MNHNS and SASEGT. The CDR3 extends over 15 amino acids. Trimming shortened V by 4 bases and J by 7 bases, and 19 bases separated the two germline ends. CDR3 bases: TGTGCCAGCAGTGTAACTACAGGAGGGATCGGTGGCTACACCTTC. It codes for CASSVTTGGIGGYTF.

V and J are TRBV30 and TRBJ2-5; TRBD1 aligns across 10 bases. Germline CDR1 and CDR2: GTSNPN and SVGIG (reference sequence). The CDR3 runs 13 residues. V gave up 7 bases and J gave up 6 bases; unmatched junction bases: 8. This CDR3 reads CASPGQGMQTQYF. CDR3 bases: TGTGCCTCCCCGGGACAGGGGATGCAGACCCAGTACTTC.

The V call is TRBV4-1, the J call TRBJ2-7, with TRBD1 identical over 9 bases. The length of the CDR3 is 16 residues. Germline V gene data show CDR1 as MGHRA and CDR2 as YSYEKL. V was clipped by 4 bases and J by 1 base; unmatched bases: 8. The CDR3, as DNA: TGCGCCAGCAGCCTCCCTCGGACAGGGGAGTCCTACGAGCAGTACTTC. It is translated as CASSLPRTGESYEQYF.